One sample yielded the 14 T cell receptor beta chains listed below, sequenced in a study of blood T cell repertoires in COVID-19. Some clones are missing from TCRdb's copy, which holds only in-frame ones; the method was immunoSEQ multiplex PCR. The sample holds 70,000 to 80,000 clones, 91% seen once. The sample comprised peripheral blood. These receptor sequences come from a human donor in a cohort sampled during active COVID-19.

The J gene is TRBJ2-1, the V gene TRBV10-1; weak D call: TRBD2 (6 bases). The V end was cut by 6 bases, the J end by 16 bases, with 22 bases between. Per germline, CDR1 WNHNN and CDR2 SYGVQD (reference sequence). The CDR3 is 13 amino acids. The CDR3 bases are TGCGCCAGCAGCGAGGGAGGAAGGGTGGACTTATTCTTC. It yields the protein CASSEGGRVDLFF.

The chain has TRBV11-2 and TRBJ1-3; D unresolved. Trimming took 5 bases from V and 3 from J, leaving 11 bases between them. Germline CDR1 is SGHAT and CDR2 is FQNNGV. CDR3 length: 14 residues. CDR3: CASSPAGGGNTIYF. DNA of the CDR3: TGTGCCAGCAGCCCTGCGGGTGGTGGAAACACCATATATTTT.

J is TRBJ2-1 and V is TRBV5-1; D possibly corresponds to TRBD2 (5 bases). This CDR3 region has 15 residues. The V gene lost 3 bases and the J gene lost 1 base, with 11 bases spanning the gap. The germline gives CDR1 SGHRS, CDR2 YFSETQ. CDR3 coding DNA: TGCGCCAGCAGCTCGCAAGCGGTGTCCTACAATGAGCAGTTCTTC. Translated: CASSSQAVSYNEQFF. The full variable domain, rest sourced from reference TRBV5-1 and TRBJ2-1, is KAGVTQTPRYLIKTRGQQVTLSCSPISGHRSVSWYQQTPGQGLQFLFEYFSETQRNKGNFPGRFSGRQFSNSRSEMNVSTLELGDSALYLCASSSQAVSYNEQFFGPGTRLTVL.

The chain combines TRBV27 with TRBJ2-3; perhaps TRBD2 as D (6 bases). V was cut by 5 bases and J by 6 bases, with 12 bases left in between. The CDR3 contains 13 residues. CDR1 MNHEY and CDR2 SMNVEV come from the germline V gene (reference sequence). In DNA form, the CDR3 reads TGTGCCAGCAGTCTCCTTCGGGGGGATACGCAGTATTTT. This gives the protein CASSLLRGDTQYF.

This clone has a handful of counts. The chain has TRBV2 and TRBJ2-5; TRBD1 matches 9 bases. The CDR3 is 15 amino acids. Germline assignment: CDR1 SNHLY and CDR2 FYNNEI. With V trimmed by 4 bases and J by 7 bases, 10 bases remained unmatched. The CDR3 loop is CASSGGQGPLGTQYF. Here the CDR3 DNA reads TGTGCCAGCAGTGGGGGACAGGGTCCCCTCGGGACCCAGTACTTC. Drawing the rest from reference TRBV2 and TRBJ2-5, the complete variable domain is EPEVTQTPSHQVTQMGQEVILRCVPISNHLYFYWYRQILGQKVEFLVSFYNNEISEKSEIFDDQFSVERPDGSNFTLKIRSTKLEDSAMYFCASSGGQGPLGTQYFGPGTRLLVL.

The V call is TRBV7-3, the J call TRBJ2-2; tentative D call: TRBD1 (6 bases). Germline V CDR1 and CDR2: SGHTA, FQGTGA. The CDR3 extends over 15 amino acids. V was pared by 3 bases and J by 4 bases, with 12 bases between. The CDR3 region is CASSLGQGSTGELFF. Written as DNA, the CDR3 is TGTGCCAGCAGCTTGGGTCAGGGGAGCACCGGGGAGCTGTTTTTT.

The CDR3 loop reads CASSNGFLATDTQYF. The DNA for the CDR3 is TGTGCCAGTAGTAATGGATTTCTAGCAACAGATACGCAGTATTTT. The chain combines TRBV19 with TRBJ2-3, with D tentatively TRBD2 (5 bases). CDR3 length: 15 amino acids. The germline gives CDR1 LNHDA, CDR2 SQIVND (reference sequence). With 4 bases removed from V and 3 bases from J, the gap between germline ends came to 14 bases.

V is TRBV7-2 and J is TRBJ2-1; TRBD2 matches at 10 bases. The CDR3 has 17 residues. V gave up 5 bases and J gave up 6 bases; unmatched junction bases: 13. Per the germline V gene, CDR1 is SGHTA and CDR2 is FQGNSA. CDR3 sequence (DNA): TGTGCCAGCAGCACGACGACCGGGACTAGCGTCGGCAATGAGCAGTTCTTC. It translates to CASSTTTGTSVGNEQFF.

CDR3 DNA: TGTGCCAGCAGCTTGGCAGAACCCTCTGGAAACACCATATATTTT. It yields the protein CASSLAEPSGNTIYF. This chain connects TRBV5-5 to TRBJ1-3; no firm D call. V lost 0 bases, J lost 0 bases, and 7 bases lay in between. CDR3 length: 15 amino acids. CDR1 and CDR2 from the germline V gene are SGHKS and YYEKEE (reference sequence).

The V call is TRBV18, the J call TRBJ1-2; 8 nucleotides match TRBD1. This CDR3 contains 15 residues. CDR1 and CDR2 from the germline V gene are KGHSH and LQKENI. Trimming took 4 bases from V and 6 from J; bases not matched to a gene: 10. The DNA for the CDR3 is TGTGCCAGCTCACAACTTCGACAGGGGAATGATGGCTACACCTTC. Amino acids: CASSQLRQGNDGYTF.

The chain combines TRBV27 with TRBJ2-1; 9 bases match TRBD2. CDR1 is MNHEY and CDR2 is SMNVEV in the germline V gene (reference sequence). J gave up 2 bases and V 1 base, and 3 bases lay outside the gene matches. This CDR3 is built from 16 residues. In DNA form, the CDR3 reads TGTGCCAGCAGTTTATTAAGGACTAGCGCCTACAATGAGCAGTTCTTC. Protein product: CASSLLRTSAYNEQFF.

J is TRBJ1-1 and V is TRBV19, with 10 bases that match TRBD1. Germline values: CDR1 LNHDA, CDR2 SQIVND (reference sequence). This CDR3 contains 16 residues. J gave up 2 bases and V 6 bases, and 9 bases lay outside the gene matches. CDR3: CASRRRTGGPNTEAFF. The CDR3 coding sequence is TGTGCCAGTAGAAGACGGACAGGGGGGCCTAACACTGAAGCTTTCTTT.

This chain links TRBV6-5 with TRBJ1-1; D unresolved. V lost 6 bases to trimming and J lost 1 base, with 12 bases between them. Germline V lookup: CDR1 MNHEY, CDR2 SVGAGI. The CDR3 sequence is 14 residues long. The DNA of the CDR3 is TGTGCCAGCAGAAACACCCGGGGGAACACTGAAGCTTTCTTT. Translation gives CASRNTRGNTEAFF.

The CDR3 here is CASSRTVGALDGYTF. CDR3 sequence (DNA): TGTGCCAGCAGTCGAACAGTGGGGGCTTTAGATGGCTACACCTTC. The chain combines TRBV6-5 with TRBJ1-2; D might be TRBD1 (6 bases). Germline values: CDR1 MNHEY, CDR2 SVGAGI. V shed 5 bases and J shed 6 bases, with 19 bases lying between them. CDR3 size: 15 residues.